Listed here are 20 T cell receptor beta chains from one sample, sequenced in a study of regulatory T cells in long-lasting Graves disease. Libraries of TCR beta came from iRepertoire HTBI primers plus Arm-PCR of CDR3 regions. MiXCR, applied by TCRdb to the multiplex PCR reads, yields one record per CDR3 protein. The profile covers fewer than 650,000 distinct CDR3 sequences, with around 15% appearing a single time and more than 10% taken by the ten largest. Time point in this sample: newly diagnosed GD, antithyroid drugs for less than 3 months. The authors made the TCR library using RNA they extracted from PBMCs. These data are also associated with another study on T cells in Graves' hyperthyroidism and ophthalmopathy.

The material sequenced was peripheral blood mononuclear cells (PBMCs), taken at new diagnosis, from a patient treated with antithyroid drugs. Receptors were obtained from a man aged 18 to 35 with Graves disease.

This clonotype was counted many times. The V gene is TRBV20-1, the J gene TRBJ2-7; 10 bases align to TRBD1. V lost 4 bases to trimming and J lost 4 bases; unmatched junction nucleotides: 7. In germline, CDR1 is DFQATT, CDR2 SNEGSKA (reference sequence). The CDR3 consists of 14 residues. The CDR3 nucleotides are TGCAGTGCTATAGGACAGGGGGGGTTATACGAGCAGTACTTC. Residues: CSAIGQGGLYEQYF.

This clonotype was observed at least ten times. A single base separates this from a much larger clone, so it may be a read error. The chain combines TRBV25-1 with TRBJ2-7; D gene unclear. CDR3 length: 11 amino acids. Trimming left V 5 bases short and J 3 bases short, with 5 bases between. Germline-derived CDR1 and CDR2 are MGHDK and SYGVNS. CDR3 loop: CASSNGYEQYF. The CDR3 bases are TGTGCCAGCAGTAACGGCTACGAGCAGTACTTC.

The V and J genes are TRBV5-1 and TRBJ2-3; 12 bases map to TRBD2. Germline CDR1 is SGHRS and CDR2 is YFSETQ. The CDR3 has 17 amino acids. Trimming at V came to 4 bases and at J to 0 bases, leaving 6 bases not matched to a gene. Here the CDR3 reads CASSRRTSGASTDTQYF. The CDR3 bases are TGCGCCAGCAGCCGACGGACTAGCGGGGCTAGCACAGATACGCAGTATTTT.

This clonotype was seen a few times. The chain employs TRBV27 and TRBJ2-1; 9 nucleotides align to TRBD2. V dropped 9 bases and J dropped 3; count of bases not matched to a gene: 3. Looked up from germline, CDR1 is MNHEY and CDR2 is SMNVEV (reference sequence). The CDR3 spans 13 residues. CDR3 nucleotides: TGTGCCAGTCGACTAGCGGTCTACAATGAGCAGTTCTTC. Its translation: CASRLAVYNEQFF.

This clonotype was seen many times. The chain recombines TRBV3-1 with TRBJ2-7; TRBD2 is a possible D gene (6 bases). Between the trimmed V and J ends, which lost 1 base and 2 bases, there was a span of 12 bases. This CDR3 has 15 residues. Per germline, CDR1 LGHDT and CDR2 YNNKEL (reference sequence). CDR3 in DNA: TGTGCCAGCAGCCAAGCCCTGGAGGGCCCCTACGAGCAGTACTTC. This codes for CASSQALEGPYEQYF.

This clonotype was counted only a few times. The germline gene is not matched at one end of the junction; a read error may be the cause. This chain links TRBV28 with TRBJ1-1; TRBD1 might be the D (6 bases). This CDR3 region has 12 residues. From germline, CDR1 is MDHEN and CDR2 SYDVKM. CDR3 protein: CASSLLGIGQNF. The DNA for the CDR3 is TGTGCCAGCAGTTTACTTGGAATAGGACAGAACTTT.

The table lists this clonotype with a few counts. V and J are TRBV6-2 or TRBV6-3 and TRBJ2-7; TRBD1 matches at 8 bases. The germline gives CDR1 MNHEY, CDR2 SVGEGT. V shed 6 bases and J 2 bases; nucleotides not matched to a gene: 9. The CDR3 totals 15 residues. The CDR3 reads CASSPRTGPTYEQYF. CDR3 DNA sequence: TGTGCCAGCAGCCCTAGGACAGGGCCAACCTACGAGCAGTACTTC.

V is TRBV20-1 and J is TRBJ1-1, with D uncertain. Germline loops: CDR1 DFQATT, CDR2 SNEGSKA (reference sequence). The CDR3 is 13 residues long. Trimming removed 3 bases from V and 2 bases from J, with 10 bases in between. The CDR3 protein is CSARDPDNTEAFF. Here the CDR3 DNA reads TGCAGTGCTAGGGACCCAGATAACACTGAAGCTTTCTTT.

The rearrangement links TRBV20-1 to TRBJ1-1; 9 nucleotides align to TRBD1. V shed 7 bases and J 0 bases; nucleotides not matched to a gene: 6. CDR1 is DFQATT and CDR2 is SNEGSKA in the germline V gene (reference sequence). The length of the CDR3 is 14 residues. This chain's CDR3 is CSGGTGLLNTEAFF. The DNA for the CDR3 is TGCAGTGGGGGGACAGGGCTCTTGAACACTGAAGCTTTCTTT.

This clonotype was observed a few times. The rearrangement uses TRBV6-1 and TRBJ2-2, with a tentative D call TRBD2 (5 bases). Germline values: CDR1 MNHNS, CDR2 SASEGT. V dropped 8 bases and J dropped 5 bases, with 15 bases sitting between them. The CDR3 sequence is 14 residues long. For the CDR3, the DNA is TGTGCCAGCTCGAGAGGGAGTCGGACCGGGGAGCTGTTTTTT. Translated, it gives CASSRGSRTGELFF.

This clonotype was picked up many times. Written as DNA, the CDR3 is TGTGCCAGCAGGACAGGCCTCAATCAGCCCCAGCATTTT. It specifies CASRTGLNQPQHF. The chain carries TRBV27 and TRBJ1-5; D perhaps matches TRBD1 (6 bases). Germline V gene data show CDR1 as MNHEY and CDR2 as SMNVEV (reference sequence). The germline V and J ends were trimmed by 6 bases and 3 bases, with 9 bases remaining between them. The CDR3 spans 13 residues.

This clonotype was seen a handful of times. This chain joins TRBV9 and TRBJ2-1; TRBD2 aligns across 9 bases. This CDR3 spans 15 amino acids. V trimming: 0 bases; J trimming: 5 bases; junction bases outside the gene matches: 3. Per germline, CDR1 SGDLS and CDR2 YYNGEE. The CDR3 DNA is TGTGCCAGCAGCGTAGTCGCGGGAGGGAACAATGAGCAGTTCTTC. Amino acid sequence: CASSVVAGGNNEQFF.

This clonotype was counted a few times. J is TRBJ2-7 and V is TRBV3-1; 8 bases line up with TRBD2. The CDR3 spans 15 residues. Germline CDR1 and CDR2: LGHDT and YNNKEL (reference sequence). V dropped 1 base and J dropped 3; count of bases not matched to a gene: 5. This CDR3 reads CASSQGGTRGYEQYF. The CDR3 bases are TGTGCCAGCAGCCAAGGGGGGACTAGAGGCTACGAGCAGTACTTC.

The V call is TRBV11-1, the J call TRBJ2-7; possible D gene TRBD2, 6 bases. The germline V gene encodes CDR1 SGHAT and CDR2 FQDESV (reference sequence). Deletions cut 4 bases from V and 4 bases from J, with 8 bases between. There are 12 residues in the CDR3. The CDR3 spells CASSWGRYEQYF. In nucleotides, the CDR3 is TGTGCCAGCAGCTGGGGGAGGTACGAGCAGTACTTC. Full variable domain (missing parts from reference TRBV11-1 and TRBJ2-7): EAEVAQSPRYKITEKSQAVAFWCDPISGHATLYWYRQILGQGPELLVQFQDESVVDDSQLPKDRFSAERLKGVDSTLKIQPAELGDSAMYLCASSWGRYEQYFGPGTRLTVT.

This sequence joins TRBV3-1 and TRBJ2-3; D might be TRBD2 (6 bases). The J call could be wrong; TRBJ2-7 is a better fit for the DNA end. Germline V gives CDR1 LGHDT, CDR2 YNNKEL (reference sequence). The CDR3 is made up of 17 amino acids. This CDR3 is CASSQPYYGTQSLEQYF. CDR3 bases: TGTGCCAGCAGCCAACCCTACTACGGGACTCAGAGTCTCGAGCAGTACTTC.

As concerns this clonotype: Compared with germline, one end of the junction differs, possibly owing to a read error. The chain links TRBV7-9 to TRBJ2-7, with no clear D. The CDR3 runs to 13 residues. From germline, CDR1 is SEHNR and CDR2 FQNEAQ (reference sequence). CDR3 sequence reads: CASSLAGEYGQYF. The DNA of the CDR3 is TGTGCCAGCAGCTTAGCGGGCGAATACGGGCAGTACTTC.

This clonotype was recorded at least ten times. This chain uses TRBV12-3 or TRBV12-4 with TRBJ2-5; 8 bases are a match to TRBD1. V dropped 2 bases and J dropped 4; count of bases not matched to a gene: 9. The CDR3 loop spans 16 amino acids. The DNA of the CDR3 is TGTGCCAGCAGTTTACGGGAACAGGGGGTACGAGAGACCCAGTACTTC. The encoded protein is CASSLREQGVRETQYF.

This clonotype appeared many times. The chain has TRBV28 and TRBJ1-1; D not resolved. CDR3 length: 13 amino acids. Trimming pared 6 bases from V and 5 bases from J, leaving 13 bases between. Germline-derived CDR1 and CDR2 are MDHEN and SYDVKM. This CDR3 reads CASSVIGKTEAFF. The CDR3 bases are TGTGCCAGCAGCGTAATTGGAAAAACTGAAGCTTTCTTT.

This clonotype was found many times. V is TRBV27 and J is TRBJ2-7; tentative D call: TRBD1 (6 bases). The V gene's germline CDR1 is MNHEY and CDR2 SMNVEV (reference sequence). The CDR3 contains 13 residues. V was trimmed by 5 bases and J by 3 bases, leaving 11 bases between them. CDR3 nucleotide sequence: TGTGCCAGCAGTGCAGGGGCCCACTACGAGCAGTACTTC. Translated, it gives CASSAGAHYEQYF.

This clonotype was detected a few times. This chain uses TRBV7-2 with TRBJ1-2; D is perhaps TRBD1 (6 bases). Germline lookup yields CDR1 SGHTA and CDR2 FQGNSA. The CDR3 is 14 residues long. The ends were cut back, 1 base at V and 5 bases at J, with 11 bases in the middle. The CDR3 bases are TGTGCCAGCAGCTTAGGGGGGCAGACTTATGGCTACACCTTC. This translates into CASSLGGQTYGYTF.